The 14 T cell receptor beta chains below were found in one sample sequenced in a study of cytomegalovirus exposure and HLA in healthy donors. Researchers ran the PCR with 60 Vbeta and 13 Jbeta primers. Data came from immunoSEQ multiplex PCR; TCRdb stores just in-frame clones and leaves some out. This sample has around 95,000 clones, with about three quarters found just once. Input material: PBMCs. The source of these receptors is a man under 40 in good health and CMV-seropositive.

The rearrangement links TRBV18 to TRBJ1-3; no definite D call. V gave up 5 bases and J gave up 0 bases, with 8 bases separating them. The CDR3 runs 14 residues. The V gene's germline CDR1 is KGHSH and CDR2 LQKENI. CDR3 residues: CASSNRDSGNTIYF. The CDR3 DNA is TGTGCCAGCTCAAACCGGGACTCTGGAAACACCATATATTTT.

The gene calls are TRBV9 and TRBJ2-2; 10 bases agree with TRBD1. There are 15 residues in the CDR3. The trim removed 3 bases at V and 7 bases at J, leaving 6 bases unmatched. Germline CDR1 SGDLS, CDR2 YYNGEE. CDR3 DNA sequence: TGTGCCAGCAGCGCGTCCGGGACAGGGGACGGGGAGCTGTTTTTT. It yields the protein CASSASGTGDGELFF.

This chain uses TRBV6-4 with TRBJ1-5; D unclear. This CDR3 spans 14 amino acids. Germline assignment: CDR1 MRHNA and CDR2 SNTAGT. Trimming stripped 2 bases from V and 0 bases from J, with 5 bases between. In DNA form, the CDR3 reads TGTGCCAGCAGTGACGAGTATAGCAATCAGCCCCAGCATTTT. Translation: CASSDEYSNQPQHF.

The J gene is TRBJ2-5, the V gene TRBV11-2, with a possible D match to TRBD1 (5 bases). The germline V gene encodes CDR1 SGHAT and CDR2 FQNNGV. V was shortened by 0 bases and J by 4 bases, with 9 bases between the two germline ends. This CDR3 has 14 amino acids. The CDR3 is CASSLEAGRETQYF. CDR3 in DNA: TGTGCCAGCAGCTTAGAAGCAGGGCGAGAGACCCAGTACTTC. Combining the CDR3 with reference TRBV11-2 and TRBJ2-5 gives the whole variable domain EAGVAQSPRYKIIEKRQSVAFWCNPISGHATLYWYQQILGQGPKLLIQFQNNGVVDDSQLPKDRFSAERLKGVDSTLKIQPAKLEDSAVYLCASSLEAGRETQYFGPGTRLLVL.

V and J are TRBV5-1 and TRBJ2-1; a weak D match, TRBD2 (7 bases). Per germline, CDR1 SGHRS and CDR2 YFSETQ. The CDR3 covers 16 residues. Trimming removed 5 bases from V and 1 base from J, with 16 bases in between. The CDR3 nucleotides are TGCGCCAGCAGATATGGGGGGGCCCAATCCTACAATGAGCAGTTCTTC. Its translation: CASRYGGAQSYNEQFF.

The chain couples TRBV19 to TRBJ2-1; D possibly corresponds to TRBD2 (5 bases). The CDR3 has 15 residues. Germline values: CDR1 LNHDA, CDR2 SQIVND (reference sequence). V lost 3 bases to trimming and J lost 6 bases, with 15 bases between them. CDR3 coding DNA: TGTGCCAGTAGTATTTTCGGGGTCGAGGGCAATGAGCAGTTCTTC. Its protein product is CASSIFGVEGNEQFF.

The chain recombines TRBV5-1 with TRBJ2-3; 10 bases fit TRBD2. With V trimmed by 0 bases and J by 1 base, 5 bases remained unmatched. Per germline, CDR1 SGHRS and CDR2 YFSETQ. The CDR3 is made up of 17 amino acids. The CDR3, as DNA: TGCGCCAGCAGCTTGGCCAGAACTAGCGGGGGCACAGATACGCAGTATTTT. The encoded protein is CASSLARTSGGTDTQYF.

The sample holds a few counts of this clone. This chain joins TRBV28 and TRBJ1-2; perhaps TRBD1 as D (5 bases). The CDR3 is 14 residues long. Germline V gene sequence: CDR1 MDHEN, CDR2 SYDVKM. Trimming took off 5 bases at V and 8 bases at J, with 18 bases between the two ends. The CDR3 spells CASSGSPRALGYTF. DNA of the CDR3: TGTGCCAGCAGTGGCAGTCCCAGGGCTTTAGGCTACACCTTC.

This clone was recorded only once. The chain couples TRBV4-2 to TRBJ2-1, with 8 positions matching TRBD2. The ends lost 1 base at V and 5 bases at J; junction bases unmatched: 7. CDR1 LGHNA and CDR2 YNFKEQ come from the germline V gene. This CDR3 has 16 amino acids. The CDR3 DNA follows: TGTGCCAGCAGCCAAGGGGGACTAGAGCGGAACAATGAGCAGTTCTTC. Its protein is CASSQGGLERNNEQFF.

A few counts support this clone. V usage is TRBV11-3 and J usage is TRBJ2-6, with TRBD1 identical over 9 bases. The CDR3 spans 18 residues. V shed 3 bases and J 0 bases; nucleotides not matched to a gene: 6. Germline V gene sequence: CDR1 SGHNT, CDR2 YENEEA. The CDR3 DNA follows: TGTGCCAGCAGCTTGGGGACAGGGCTTTCCTCTGGGGCCAACGTCCTGACTTTC. Protein sequence: CASSLGTGLSSGANVLTF.

V gene TRBV6-5 combines with J gene TRBJ1-4, with D unclear. CDR3 size: 14 residues. The V gene lost 6 bases and the J gene lost 0 bases, with 8 bases spanning the gap. Germline-derived CDR1 and CDR2 are MNHEY and SVGAGI. CDR3 sequence: CASSATTTNEKLFF. CDR3 bases: TGTGCCAGCAGCGCCACAACAACTAATGAAAAACTGTTTTTT.

The V call is TRBV6-1, the J call TRBJ2-5; tentative D call: TRBD2 (5 bases). V gave up 0 bases and J gave up 5 bases, with 10 bases separating them. The CDR3 totals 14 residues. The V gene's germline CDR1 is MNHNS and CDR2 SASEGT. CDR3 sequence: CASSEARGLETQYF. The CDR3 bases are TGTGCCAGCAGTGAAGCGAGAGGGCTGGAGACCCAGTACTTC.

CDR3 region: CASSLVATGASGGVNEQFF. CDR3 coding DNA: TGCGCCAGCAGCTTGGTCGCGACAGGGGCCTCCGGAGGGGTGAATGAGCAGTTCTTC. The gene calls are TRBV5-1 and TRBJ2-1; TRBD1 matches at 8 bases. Germline V lookup: CDR1 SGHRS, CDR2 YFSETQ. The ends lost 0 bases at V and 7 bases at J; junction bases unmatched: 18. The CDR3 length is 19 residues.

This sequence joins TRBV28 and TRBJ2-5, with 11 nucleotides matching TRBD2. The trim removed 5 bases at V and 5 bases at J, leaving 4 bases unmatched. CDR3 length: 14 residues. The V gene's germline CDR1 is MDHEN and CDR2 SYDVKM. The CDR3 bases are TGTGCCAGCAGTGTAGCGGGGGGGCCGGAGACCCAGTACTTC. It encodes CASSVAGGPETQYF.